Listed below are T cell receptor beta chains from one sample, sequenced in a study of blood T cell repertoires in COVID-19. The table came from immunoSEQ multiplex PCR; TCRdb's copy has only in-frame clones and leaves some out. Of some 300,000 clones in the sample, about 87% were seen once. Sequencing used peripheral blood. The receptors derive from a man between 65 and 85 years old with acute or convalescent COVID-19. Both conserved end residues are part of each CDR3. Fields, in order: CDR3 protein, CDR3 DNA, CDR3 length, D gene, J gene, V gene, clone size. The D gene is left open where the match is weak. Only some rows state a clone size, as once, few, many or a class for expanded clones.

CDR3 protein: CASSLGTGRPEQYF
CDR3 DNA: TGTGCCAGCAGCCTAGGGACAGGGAGACCCGAGCAGTACTTC
CDR3 length: 14
D gene: TRBD1
J gene: TRBJ2-7
V gene: TRBV7-9
clone size: .

CDR3 protein: CASSLAGGDGNTIYF
CDR3 DNA: TGTGCCAGCAGCTTAGCAGGGGGCGATGGAAACACCATATATTTT
CDR3 length: 15
D gene: TRBD1
J gene: TRBJ1-3
V gene: TRBV7-9
clone size: .

CDR3 protein: CASKLAGDTYEQYF
CDR3 DNA: TGTGCCAGCAAACTGGCAGGGGATACCTACGAGCAGTACTTC
CDR3 length: 14
D gene: .
J gene: TRBJ2-7
V gene: TRBV28
clone size: .

CDR3 protein: CASSPDRFPTDTQYF
CDR3 DNA: TGTGCCAGCTCACCGGACAGATTCCCCACAGATACGCAGTATTTT
CDR3 length: 15
D gene: .
J gene: TRBJ2-3
V gene: TRBV18
clone size: .

CDR3 protein: CASSEAPGGHSGYTF
CDR3 DNA: TGTGCCAGCAGTGAAGCCCCCGGGGGGCATAGTGGCTACACCTTC
CDR3 length: 15
D gene: .
J gene: TRBJ1-2
V gene: TRBV6-1
clone size: .

CDR3 protein: CASSPQPGDTEAFF
CDR3 DNA: TGTGCCAGCAGCCCTCAACCCGGGGACACTGAAGCTTTCTTT
CDR3 length: 14
D gene: .
J gene: TRBJ1-1
V gene: TRBV3-1/TRBV3-2
clone size: .

CDR3 protein: CASSQEAGVGANYGYTF
CDR3 DNA: TGCGCCAGCAGCCAAGAGGCAGGGGTTGGGGCTAACTATGGCTACACCTTC
CDR3 length: 17
D gene: .
J gene: TRBJ1-2
V gene: TRBV4-3
clone size: .

CDR3 protein: CASSLTSSYEQYF
CDR3 DNA: TGTGCCAGCAGCTTGACAAGCTCCTACGAGCAGTACTTC
CDR3 length: 13
D gene: .
J gene: TRBJ2-7
V gene: TRBV5-4
clone size: .

CDR3 protein: CASSVGQGAGEQYF
CDR3 DNA: TGTGCCAGCAGCGTAGGACAGGGGGCCGGCGAGCAGTACTTC
CDR3 length: 14
D gene: TRBD1
J gene: TRBJ2-7
V gene: TRBV9
clone size: .

CDR3 protein: CASSIIGQRNTEAFF
CDR3 DNA: TGTGCCAGTAGTATAATTGGACAGCGGAACACTGAAGCTTTCTTT
CDR3 length: 15
D gene: .
J gene: TRBJ1-1
V gene: TRBV19
clone size: .

CDR3 protein: CASSRAGQSYEQYF
CDR3 DNA: TGTGCCAGCAGCCGGGCGGGACAGTCCTACGAGCAGTACTTC
CDR3 length: 14
D gene: .
J gene: TRBJ2-7
V gene: TRBV7-9
clone size: .

CDR3 protein: CASSLTTSEYTQYF
CDR3 DNA: TGTGCCAGCAGCTTGACCACTAGCGAGTATACGCAGTATTTT
CDR3 length: 14
D gene: TRBD2
J gene: TRBJ2-3
V gene: TRBV5-4
clone size: once

CDR3 protein: CATRNTGTGPYEQYF
CDR3 DNA: TGTGCCACACGAAATACCGGGACAGGGCCCTACGAGCAGTACTTC
CDR3 length: 15
D gene: TRBD1
J gene: TRBJ2-7
V gene: TRBV19
clone size: .

CDR3 protein: CAWSSGTGNEQFF
CDR3 DNA: TGTGCCTGGAGTTCCGGCACGGGGAATGAGCAGTTCTTC
CDR3 length: 13
D gene: .
J gene: TRBJ2-1
V gene: TRBV30
clone size: .

CDR3 protein: CASSQPGQGSDTQYF
CDR3 DNA: TGTGCCAGCAGCCAGCCCGGACAGGGGTCAGATACGCAGTATTTT
CDR3 length: 15
D gene: TRBD1
J gene: TRBJ2-3
V gene: TRBV3-1/TRBV3-2
clone size: .

CDR3 protein: CASSLEGAGPPNTGELFF
CDR3 DNA: TGTGCCAGCAGCTTAGAGGGGGCGGGGCCCCCTAACACCGGGGAGCTGTTTTTT
CDR3 length: 18
D gene: .
J gene: TRBJ2-2
V gene: TRBV7-2
clone size: .

CDR3 protein: CASRRWGGNTEAFF
CDR3 DNA: TGTGCCAGCAGACGGTGGGGGGGGAACACTGAAGCTTTCTTT
CDR3 length: 14
D gene: .
J gene: TRBJ1-1
V gene: TRBV27
clone size: .

CDR3 protein: CATSGDRGDTQYF
CDR3 DNA: TGTGCCACCAGCGGAGACAGGGGAGATACGCAGTATTTT
CDR3 length: 13
D gene: TRBD1
J gene: TRBJ2-3
V gene: TRBV15
clone size: .

CDR3 protein: CASSQVMRVNEKLFF
CDR3 DNA: TGCGCCAGCAGCCAAGTTATGCGGGTTAATGAAAAACTGTTTTTT
CDR3 length: 15
D gene: .
J gene: TRBJ1-4
V gene: TRBV4-3
clone size: .

CDR3 protein: CASSLGGGMDEKLFF
CDR3 DNA: TGTGCCAGCAGTTTAGGGGGGGGCATGGATGAAAAACTGTTTTTT
CDR3 length: 15
D gene: .
J gene: TRBJ1-4
V gene: TRBV6-5
clone size: .

CDR3 protein: CASSFDGTGGQYF
CDR3 DNA: TGTGCCAGCAGCTTCGACGGGACAGGGGGCCAGTATTTT
CDR3 length: 13
D gene: TRBD1
J gene: TRBJ2-3
V gene: TRBV7-9
clone size: once

CDR3 protein: CASSPEDRIGYTF
CDR3 DNA: TGTGCCAGTAGTCCTGAGGACAGGATTGGCTACACCTTC
CDR3 length: 13
D gene: TRBD1
J gene: TRBJ1-2
V gene: TRBV19
clone size: .

CDR3 protein: CASSLRPTSYEQYF
CDR3 DNA: TGTGCCAGCAGCTTACGTCCGACTTCCTACGAGCAGTACTTC
CDR3 length: 14
D gene: .
J gene: TRBJ2-7
V gene: TRBV7-2
clone size: .

CDR3 protein: CASSRGTSGDNEQFF
CDR3 DNA: TGTGCCAGCAGCCGTGGGACTAGCGGCGACAATGAGCAGTTCTTC
CDR3 length: 15
D gene: TRBD2
J gene: TRBJ2-1
V gene: TRBV7-2
clone size: .

CDR3 protein: CASSPDSQNQPQHF
CDR3 DNA: TGTGCCAGCAGCCCCGACAGCCAGAATCAGCCCCAGCATTTT
CDR3 length: 14
D gene: .
J gene: TRBJ1-5
V gene: TRBV5-5
clone size: .

CDR3 protein: CATSDFSGGGYNEQFF
CDR3 DNA: TGTGCCACCAGTGATTTTAGCGGGGGAGGGTACAATGAGCAGTTCTTC
CDR3 length: 16
D gene: TRBD2
J gene: TRBJ2-1
V gene: TRBV24-1
clone size: .

CDR3 protein: CASRRWTTVAQYF
CDR3 DNA: TGCGCCAGCAGAAGGTGGACTACGGTGGCGCAGTACTTC
CDR3 length: 13
D gene: .
J gene: TRBJ2-7
V gene: TRBV5-1
clone size: .

CDR3 protein: CASSSDRVFGYTF
CDR3 DNA: TGTGCCAGCAGTTCGGACAGGGTGTTTGGCTACACCTTC
CDR3 length: 13
D gene: TRBD1
J gene: TRBJ1-2
V gene: TRBV6-2/TRBV6-3
clone size: .

CDR3 protein: CASSSQRLANNEQFF
CDR3 DNA: TGCGCCAGCAGCTCCCAGAGACTAGCGAACAATGAGCAGTTCTTC
CDR3 length: 15
D gene: TRBD2
J gene: TRBJ2-1
V gene: TRBV5-1
clone size: .

CDR3 protein: CASSQDSGEWGYTF
CDR3 DNA: TGTGCCAGCAGCCAAGATTCGGGGGAGTGGGGCTACACCTTC
CDR3 length: 14
D gene: .
J gene: TRBJ1-2
V gene: TRBV3-1/TRBV3-2
clone size: .

CDR3 protein: CASSLTDNYGYTF
CDR3 DNA: TGTGCCAGCAGCCTGACAGATAACTATGGCTACACCTTC
CDR3 length: 13
D gene: .
J gene: TRBJ1-2
V gene: TRBV6-5
clone size: .

CDR3 protein: CASSISQGVNSYEQYF
CDR3 DNA: TGTGCCAGCAGCATATCACAGGGGGTTAATTCCTACGAGCAGTACTTC
CDR3 length: 16
D gene: TRBD1
J gene: TRBJ2-7
V gene: TRBV5-5
clone size: once

CDR3 protein: CASSVSNEQFF
CDR3 DNA: TGTGCCAGCAGCGTTAGTAATGAGCAGTTCTTC
CDR3 length: 11
D gene: .
J gene: TRBJ2-1
V gene: TRBV9
clone size: .

CDR3 protein: CASSLSGSFYNEQFF
CDR3 DNA: TGTGCCAGCAGCCTCAGCGGGAGCTTCTACAATGAGCAGTTCTTC
CDR3 length: 15
D gene: TRBD2
J gene: TRBJ2-1
V gene: TRBV4-2
clone size: .

CDR3 protein: CASNRQGETYEQYF
CDR3 DNA: TGTGCCAGCAATAGACAGGGGGAGACATACGAGCAGTACTTC
CDR3 length: 14
D gene: TRBD1
J gene: TRBJ2-7
V gene: TRBV6-5
clone size: .

CDR3 protein: CASSSQQGAYSPLHF
CDR3 DNA: TGTGCCAGCAGCTCACAACAGGGGGCATATTCACCCCTCCACTTT
CDR3 length: 15
D gene: TRBD1
J gene: TRBJ1-6
V gene: TRBV13
clone size: .

CDR3 protein: CASSYDSRVEAFF
CDR3 DNA: TGTGCCAGCAGTTATGACAGCAGAGTTGAAGCTTTCTTT
CDR3 length: 13
D gene: .
J gene: TRBJ1-1
V gene: TRBV6-5
clone size: .

CDR3 protein: CASSGTSGRSGELFF
CDR3 DNA: TGTGCCAGCAGCGGAACTAGCGGGAGGTCCGGGGAGCTGTTTTTT
CDR3 length: 15
D gene: TRBD2
J gene: TRBJ2-2
V gene: TRBV9
clone size: .

CDR3 protein: CASSLAARGVGEQFF
CDR3 DNA: TGTGCCAGCAGCTTAGCCGCCAGGGGGGTAGGTGAGCAGTTCTTC
CDR3 length: 15
D gene: .
J gene: TRBJ2-1
V gene: TRBV7-2
clone size: .

CDR3 protein: CASSLGTGGNYGYTF
CDR3 DNA: TGTGCCAGCAGCTTAGGAACAGGGGGTAACTATGGCTACACCTTC
CDR3 length: 15
D gene: TRBD1
J gene: TRBJ1-2
V gene: TRBV28
clone size: .